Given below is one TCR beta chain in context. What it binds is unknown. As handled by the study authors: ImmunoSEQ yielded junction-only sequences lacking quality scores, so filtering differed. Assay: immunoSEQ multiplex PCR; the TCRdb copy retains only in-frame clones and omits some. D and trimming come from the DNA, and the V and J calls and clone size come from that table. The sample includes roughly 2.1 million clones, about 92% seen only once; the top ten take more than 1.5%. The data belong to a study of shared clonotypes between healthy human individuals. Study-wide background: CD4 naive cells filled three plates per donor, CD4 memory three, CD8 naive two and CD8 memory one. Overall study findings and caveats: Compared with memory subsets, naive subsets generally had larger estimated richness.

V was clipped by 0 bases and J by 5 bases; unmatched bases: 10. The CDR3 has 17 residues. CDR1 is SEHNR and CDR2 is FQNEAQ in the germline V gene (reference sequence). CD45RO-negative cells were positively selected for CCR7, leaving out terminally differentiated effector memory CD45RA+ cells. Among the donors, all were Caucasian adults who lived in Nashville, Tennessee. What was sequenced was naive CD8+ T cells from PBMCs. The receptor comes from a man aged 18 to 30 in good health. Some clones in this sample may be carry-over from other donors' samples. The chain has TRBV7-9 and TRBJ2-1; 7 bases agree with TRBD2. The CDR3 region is CASSLALSGGSDNEQFF. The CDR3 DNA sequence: TGTGCCAGCAGCTTAGCTTTGTCTGGCGGGAGCGACAATGAGCAGTTCTTC. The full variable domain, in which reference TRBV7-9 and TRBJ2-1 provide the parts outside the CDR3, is DTGVSQNPRHKITKRGQNVTFRCDPISEHNRLYWYRQTLGQGPEFLTYFQNEAQLEKSRLLSDRFSAERPKGSFSTLEIQRTEQGDSAMYLCASSLALSGGSDNEQFFGPGTRLTVL.